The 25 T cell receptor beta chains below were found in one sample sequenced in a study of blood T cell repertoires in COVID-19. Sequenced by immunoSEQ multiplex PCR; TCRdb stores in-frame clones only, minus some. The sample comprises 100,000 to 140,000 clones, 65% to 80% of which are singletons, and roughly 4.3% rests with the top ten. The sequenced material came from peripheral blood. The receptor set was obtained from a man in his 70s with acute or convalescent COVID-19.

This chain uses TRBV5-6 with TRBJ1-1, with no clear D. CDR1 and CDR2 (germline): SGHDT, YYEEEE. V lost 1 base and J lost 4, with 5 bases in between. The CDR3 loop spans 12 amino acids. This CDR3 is CASSLSRTEAFF. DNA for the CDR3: TGTGCCAGCAGCTTGAGCCGCACTGAAGCTTTCTTT.

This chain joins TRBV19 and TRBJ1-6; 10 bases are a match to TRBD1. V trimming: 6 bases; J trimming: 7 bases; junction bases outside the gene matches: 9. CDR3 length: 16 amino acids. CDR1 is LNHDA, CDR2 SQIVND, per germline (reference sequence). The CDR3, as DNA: TGTGCCAGTAGCGCCGGGACAGGGGTCTTCAATTCACCCCTCCACTTT. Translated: CASSAGTGVFNSPLHF.

The DNA for the CDR3 is TGTGCCAGCAGCCAAGCTCCCGCCTACGAGCAGTACTTC. Translating gives CASSQAPAYEQYF. The V gene is TRBV14, the J gene TRBJ2-7; no reliable D call. Germline V gene data show CDR1 as SGHDN and CDR2 as FVKESK. The V and J ends lost 1 base and 2 bases respectively, with 6 bases between them. The CDR3 sequence is 13 residues long.

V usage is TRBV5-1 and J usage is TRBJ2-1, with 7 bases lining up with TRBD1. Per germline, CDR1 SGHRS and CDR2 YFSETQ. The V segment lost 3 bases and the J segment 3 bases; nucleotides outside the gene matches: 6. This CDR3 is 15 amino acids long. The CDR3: CASSSTGDVYNEQFF. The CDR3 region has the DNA TGCGCCAGCAGCTCTACAGGGGACGTCTACAATGAGCAGTTCTTC.

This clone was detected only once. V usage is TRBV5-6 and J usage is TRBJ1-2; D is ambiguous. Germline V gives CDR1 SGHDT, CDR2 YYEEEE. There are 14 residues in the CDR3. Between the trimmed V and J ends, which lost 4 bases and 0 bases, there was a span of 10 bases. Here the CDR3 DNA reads TGTGCCAGCAGCCGTAGCGCCGCTAACTATGGCTACACCTTC. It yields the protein CASSRSAANYGYTF.

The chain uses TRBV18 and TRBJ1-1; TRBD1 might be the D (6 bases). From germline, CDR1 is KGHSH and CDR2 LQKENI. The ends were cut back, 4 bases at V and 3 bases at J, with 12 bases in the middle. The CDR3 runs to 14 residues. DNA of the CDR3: TGTGCCAGCTCACGAGGGGGGGATTACACTGAAGCTTTCTTT. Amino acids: CASSRGGDYTEAFF.

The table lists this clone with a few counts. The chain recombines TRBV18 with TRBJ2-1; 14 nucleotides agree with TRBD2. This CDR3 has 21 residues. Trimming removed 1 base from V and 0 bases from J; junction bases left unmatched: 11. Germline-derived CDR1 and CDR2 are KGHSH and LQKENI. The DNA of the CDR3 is TGTGCCAGCTCACCACTACCCCCAGGACTAGCGGGGGGAGACTCCTACAATGAGCAGTTCTTC. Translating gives CASSPLPPGLAGGDSYNEQFF.

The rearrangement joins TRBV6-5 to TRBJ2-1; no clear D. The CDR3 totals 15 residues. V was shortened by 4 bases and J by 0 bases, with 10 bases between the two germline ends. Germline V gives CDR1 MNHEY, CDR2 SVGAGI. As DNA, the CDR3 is TGTGCCAGCAGTTCTTTCACTGTCTCCTACAATGAGCAGTTCTTC. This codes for CASSSFTVSYNEQFF.

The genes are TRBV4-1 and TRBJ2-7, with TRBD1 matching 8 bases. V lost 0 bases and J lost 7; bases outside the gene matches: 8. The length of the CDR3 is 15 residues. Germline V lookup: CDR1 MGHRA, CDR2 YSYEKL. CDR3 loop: CASSQDWQGAREQYF. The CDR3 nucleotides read TGCGCCAGCAGCCAAGATTGGCAGGGGGCAAGGGAGCAGTACTTC.

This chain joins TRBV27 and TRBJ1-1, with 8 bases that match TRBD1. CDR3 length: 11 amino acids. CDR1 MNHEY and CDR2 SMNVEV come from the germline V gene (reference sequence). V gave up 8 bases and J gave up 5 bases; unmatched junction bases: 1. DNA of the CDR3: TGTGCCAGCTACAGGGGGACTGAAGCTTTCTTT. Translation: CASYRGTEAFF.

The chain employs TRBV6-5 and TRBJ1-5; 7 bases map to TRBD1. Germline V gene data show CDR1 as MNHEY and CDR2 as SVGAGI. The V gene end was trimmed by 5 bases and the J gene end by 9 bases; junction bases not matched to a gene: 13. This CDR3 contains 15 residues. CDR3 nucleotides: TGTGCCAGCAGTCCTACAGGGGCCTACGGGGGGCCCCAGCATTTT. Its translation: CASSPTGAYGGPQHF.

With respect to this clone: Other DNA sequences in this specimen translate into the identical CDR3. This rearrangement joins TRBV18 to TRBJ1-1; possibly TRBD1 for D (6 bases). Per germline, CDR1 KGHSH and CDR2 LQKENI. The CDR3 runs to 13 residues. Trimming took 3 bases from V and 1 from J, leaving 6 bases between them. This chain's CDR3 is CASSPGQNTEAFF. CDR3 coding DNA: TGTGCCAGCTCACCGGGACAGAACACTGAAGCTTTCTTT.

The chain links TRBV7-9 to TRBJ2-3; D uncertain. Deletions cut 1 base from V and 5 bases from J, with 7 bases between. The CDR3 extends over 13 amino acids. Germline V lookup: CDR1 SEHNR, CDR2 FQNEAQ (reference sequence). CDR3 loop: CASSLGSVDTQYF. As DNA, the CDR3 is TGTGCCAGCAGCTTAGGTTCCGTAGATACGCAGTATTTT.

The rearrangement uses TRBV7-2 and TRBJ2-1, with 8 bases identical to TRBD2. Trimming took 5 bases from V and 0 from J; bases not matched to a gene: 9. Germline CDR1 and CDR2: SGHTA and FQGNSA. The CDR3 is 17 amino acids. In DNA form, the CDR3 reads TGTGCCAGCAGCCCGATTGCCGGGGGGGTCTCCTACAATGAGCAGTTCTTC. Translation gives CASSPIAGGVSYNEQFF.

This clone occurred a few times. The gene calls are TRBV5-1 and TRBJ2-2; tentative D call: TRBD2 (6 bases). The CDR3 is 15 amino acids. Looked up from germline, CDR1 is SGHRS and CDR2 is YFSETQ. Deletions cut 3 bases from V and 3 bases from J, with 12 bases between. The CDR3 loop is CASSSGDGYTGELFF. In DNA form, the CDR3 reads TGCGCCAGCAGCTCGGGGGACGGTTACACCGGGGAGCTGTTTTTT.

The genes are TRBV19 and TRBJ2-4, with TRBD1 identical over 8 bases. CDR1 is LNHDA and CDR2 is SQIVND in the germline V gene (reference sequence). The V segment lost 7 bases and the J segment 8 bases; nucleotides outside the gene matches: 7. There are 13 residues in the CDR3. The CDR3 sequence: CASTDRGWDIQYF. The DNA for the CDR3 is TGTGCCAGTACCGACAGGGGATGGGACATTCAGTACTTC.

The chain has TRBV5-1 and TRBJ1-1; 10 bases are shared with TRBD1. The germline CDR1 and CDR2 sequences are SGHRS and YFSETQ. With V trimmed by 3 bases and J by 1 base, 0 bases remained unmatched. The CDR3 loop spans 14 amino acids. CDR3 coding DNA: TGCGCCAGCAGCTGGGACAGGGGGAACACTGAAGCTTTCTTT. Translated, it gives CASSWDRGNTEAFF. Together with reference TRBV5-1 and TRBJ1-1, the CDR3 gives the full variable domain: KAGVTQTPRYLIKTRGQQVTLSCSPISGHRSVSWYQQTPGQGLQFLFEYFSETQRNKGNFPGRFSGRQFSNSRSEMNVSTLELGDSALYLCASSWDRGNTEAFFGQGTRLTVV.

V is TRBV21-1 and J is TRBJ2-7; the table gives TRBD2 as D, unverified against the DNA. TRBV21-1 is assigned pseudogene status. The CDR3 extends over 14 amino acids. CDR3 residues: CASIGLAGGYEQYF. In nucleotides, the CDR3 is TGTGCCAGCATAGGACTAGCGGGGGGTTACGAGCAGTACTTC.

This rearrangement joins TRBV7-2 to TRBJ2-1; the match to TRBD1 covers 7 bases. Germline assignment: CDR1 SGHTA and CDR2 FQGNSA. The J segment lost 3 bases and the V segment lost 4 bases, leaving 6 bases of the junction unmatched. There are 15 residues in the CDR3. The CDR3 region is CASSSEGDSYNEQFF. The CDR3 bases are TGTGCCAGCAGCTCGGAAGGGGACAGCTACAATGAGCAGTTCTTC. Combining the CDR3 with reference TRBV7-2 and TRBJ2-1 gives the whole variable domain GAGVSQSPSNKVTEKGKDVELRCDPISGHTALYWYRQSLGQGLEFLIYFQGNSAPDKSGLPSDRFSAERTGGSVSTLTIQRTQQEDSAVYLCASSSEGDSYNEQFFGPGTRLTVL.

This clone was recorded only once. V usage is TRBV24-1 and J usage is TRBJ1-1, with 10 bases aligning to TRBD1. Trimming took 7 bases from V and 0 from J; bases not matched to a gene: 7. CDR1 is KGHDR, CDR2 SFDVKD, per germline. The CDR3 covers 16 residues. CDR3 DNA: TGTGCCACCAGACCAGGACAGGGGGGGGTGAACACTGAAGCTTTCTTT. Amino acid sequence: CATRPGQGGVNTEAFF.

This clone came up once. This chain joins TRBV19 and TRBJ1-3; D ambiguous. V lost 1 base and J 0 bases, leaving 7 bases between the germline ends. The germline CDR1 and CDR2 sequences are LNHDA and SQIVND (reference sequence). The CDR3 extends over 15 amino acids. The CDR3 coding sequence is TGTGCCAGTAGTATAGGACTGAGCTCTGGAAACACCATATATTTT. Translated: CASSIGLSSGNTIYF.

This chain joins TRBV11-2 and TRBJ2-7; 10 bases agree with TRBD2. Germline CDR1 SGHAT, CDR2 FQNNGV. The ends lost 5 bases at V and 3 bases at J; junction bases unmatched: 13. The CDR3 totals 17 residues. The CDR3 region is CASSPWKAGGPGYEQYF. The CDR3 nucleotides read TGTGCCAGCAGCCCCTGGAAAGCGGGGGGGCCGGGCTACGAGCAGTACTTC.

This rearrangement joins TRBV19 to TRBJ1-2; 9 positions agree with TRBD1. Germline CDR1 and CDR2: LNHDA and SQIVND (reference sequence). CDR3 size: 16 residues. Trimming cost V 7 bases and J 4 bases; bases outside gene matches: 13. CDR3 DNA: TGTGCCAGTACGCGCCGGGAGGGACAGGGCGGCTATGGCTACACCTTC. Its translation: CASTRREGQGGYGYTF.

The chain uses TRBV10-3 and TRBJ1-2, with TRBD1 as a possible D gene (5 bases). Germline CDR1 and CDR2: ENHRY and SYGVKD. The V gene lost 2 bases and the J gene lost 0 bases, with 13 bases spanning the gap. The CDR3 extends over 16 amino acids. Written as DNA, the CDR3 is TGTGCCATCAGTGAGGGGGCAACGACAGCTAACTATGGCTACACCTTC. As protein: CAISEGATTANYGYTF.

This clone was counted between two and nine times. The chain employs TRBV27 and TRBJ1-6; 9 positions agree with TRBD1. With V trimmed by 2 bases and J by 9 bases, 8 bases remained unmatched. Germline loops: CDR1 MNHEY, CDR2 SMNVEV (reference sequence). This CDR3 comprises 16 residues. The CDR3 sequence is CASSLRKGQGTSPLHF. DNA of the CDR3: TGTGCCAGCAGTTTAAGGAAGGGACAGGGCACTTCACCCCTCCACTTT.